This T cell receptor (beta chain) was retrieved from a study of T cells expressing NK-cell markers. At the level of the study: Just one sequenced donor of eight was HCMV-seronegative, while seven were seropositive.

From its re-call of the 5' RACE reads, TCRdb lists each CDR3 protein once, without DNA. This sample's table reports about 160,000 distinct CDR3 sequences. The CDR3 is made up of 13 amino acids. Germline loops: CDR1 DFQATT, CDR2 SNEGSKA (reference sequence). The sequenced material came from blood T cells: a sorted CD56 or NKG2C T cell subset, CD4+ or CD8+ T cells, or bulk PBMC T cells (not recorded which). This clonotype originated in a woman between 18 and 69 years old in good health. This chain connects TRBV20-1 to TRBJ2-5. CDR3 loop: CSARVRIKETQYF.